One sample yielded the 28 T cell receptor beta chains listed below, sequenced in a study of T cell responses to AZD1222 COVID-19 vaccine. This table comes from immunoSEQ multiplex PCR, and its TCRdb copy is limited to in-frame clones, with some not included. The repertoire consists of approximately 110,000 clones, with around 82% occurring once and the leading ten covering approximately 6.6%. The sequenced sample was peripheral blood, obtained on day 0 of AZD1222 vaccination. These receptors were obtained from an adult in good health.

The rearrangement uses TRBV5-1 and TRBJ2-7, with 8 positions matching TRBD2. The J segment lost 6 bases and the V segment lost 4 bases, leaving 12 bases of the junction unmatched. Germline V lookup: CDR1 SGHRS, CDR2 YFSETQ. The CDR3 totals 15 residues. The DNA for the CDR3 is TGCGCCAGCAGCCAGACTGCGGGAGGCGTGGGCGAGCAGTACTTC. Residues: CASSQTAGGVGEQYF.

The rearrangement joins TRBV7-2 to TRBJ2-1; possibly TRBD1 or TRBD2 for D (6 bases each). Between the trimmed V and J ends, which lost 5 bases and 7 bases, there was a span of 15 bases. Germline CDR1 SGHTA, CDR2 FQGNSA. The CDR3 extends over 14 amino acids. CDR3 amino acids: CASSMGGRVNEQFF. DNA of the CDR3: TGTGCCAGCAGCATGGGGGGCAGGGTGAATGAGCAGTTCTTC.

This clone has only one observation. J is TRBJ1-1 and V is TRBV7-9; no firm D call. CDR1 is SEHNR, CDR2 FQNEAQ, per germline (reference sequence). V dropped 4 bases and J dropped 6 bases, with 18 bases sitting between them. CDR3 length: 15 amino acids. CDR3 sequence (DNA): TGTGCCAGCAGCTCGGGTACTCGACGTGCCCCTGAAGCTTTCTTT. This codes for CASSSGTRRAPEAFF.

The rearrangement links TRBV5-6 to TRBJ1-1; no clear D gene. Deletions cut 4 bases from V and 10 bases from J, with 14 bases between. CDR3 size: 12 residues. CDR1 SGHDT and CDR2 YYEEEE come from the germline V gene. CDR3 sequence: CASSLLPGVAFF. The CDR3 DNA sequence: TGTGCCAGCAGCCTGTTACCCGGGGTAGCTTTCTTT.

In nucleotides, the CDR3 is TGTGCCAGCAGAGATGGGAATGAAAAACTGTTTTTT. Encoded protein: CASRDGNEKLFF. The rearrangement links TRBV6-5 to TRBJ1-4; D unclear. CDR1 MNHEY and CDR2 SVGAGI come from the germline V gene. V was pared by 6 bases and J by 5 bases, with 7 bases between. The CDR3 is 12 amino acids.

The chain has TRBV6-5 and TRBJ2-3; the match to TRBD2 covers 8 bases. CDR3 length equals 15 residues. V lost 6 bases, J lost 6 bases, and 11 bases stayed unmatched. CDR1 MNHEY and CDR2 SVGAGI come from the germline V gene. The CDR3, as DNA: TGTGCCAGCAGACGGGGTAGCGGGGCCGGGGATACGCAGTATTTT. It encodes CASRRGSGAGDTQYF.

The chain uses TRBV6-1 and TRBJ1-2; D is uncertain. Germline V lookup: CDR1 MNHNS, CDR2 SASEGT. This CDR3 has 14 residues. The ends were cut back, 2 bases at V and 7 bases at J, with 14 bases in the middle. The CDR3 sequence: CASSETHGVFGYTF. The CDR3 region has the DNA TGTGCCAGCAGTGAAACCCATGGGGTCTTTGGCTACACCTTC.

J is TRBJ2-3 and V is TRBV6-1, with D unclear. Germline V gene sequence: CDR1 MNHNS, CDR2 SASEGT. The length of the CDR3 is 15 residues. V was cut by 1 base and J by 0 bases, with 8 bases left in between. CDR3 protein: CASSEGVYSTDTQYF. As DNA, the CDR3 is TGTGCCAGCAGTGAAGGCGTTTACAGCACAGATACGCAGTATTTT.

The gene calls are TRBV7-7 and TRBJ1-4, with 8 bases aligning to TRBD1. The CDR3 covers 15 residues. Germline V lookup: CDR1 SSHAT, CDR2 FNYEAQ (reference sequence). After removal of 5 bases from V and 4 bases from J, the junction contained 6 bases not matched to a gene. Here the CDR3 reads CASSPGDRLNEKLFF. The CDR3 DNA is TGTGCCAGCAGCCCCGGGGACAGGCTTAATGAAAAACTGTTTTTT.

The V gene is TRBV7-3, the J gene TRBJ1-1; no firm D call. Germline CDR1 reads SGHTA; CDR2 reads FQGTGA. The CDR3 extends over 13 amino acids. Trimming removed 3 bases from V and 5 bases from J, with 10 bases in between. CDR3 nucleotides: TGTGCCAGCAGCTTGAAAGGGAGGACTGAAGCTTTCTTT. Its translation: CASSLKGRTEAFF. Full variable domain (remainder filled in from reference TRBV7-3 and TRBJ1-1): GAGVSQTPSNKVTEKGKYVELRCDPISGHTALYWYRQSLGQGPEFLIYFQGTGAADDSGLPNDRFFAVRPEGSVSTLKIQRTERGDSAVYLCASSLKGRTEAFFGQGTRLTVV.

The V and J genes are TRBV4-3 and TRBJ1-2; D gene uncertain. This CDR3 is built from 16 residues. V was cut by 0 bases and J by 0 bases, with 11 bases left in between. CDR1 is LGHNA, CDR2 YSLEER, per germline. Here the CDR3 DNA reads TGCGCCAGCAGCCAAGATGTGTATAGACCTAACTATGGCTACACCTTC. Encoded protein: CASSQDVYRPNYGYTF.

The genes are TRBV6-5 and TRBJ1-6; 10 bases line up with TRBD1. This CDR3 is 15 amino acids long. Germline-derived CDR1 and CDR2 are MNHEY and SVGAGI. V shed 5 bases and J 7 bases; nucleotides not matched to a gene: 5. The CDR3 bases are TGTGCCAGCAGTAGCCAGGACAGGGGGAATTCACCCCTCCACTTT. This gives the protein CASSSQDRGNSPLHF.

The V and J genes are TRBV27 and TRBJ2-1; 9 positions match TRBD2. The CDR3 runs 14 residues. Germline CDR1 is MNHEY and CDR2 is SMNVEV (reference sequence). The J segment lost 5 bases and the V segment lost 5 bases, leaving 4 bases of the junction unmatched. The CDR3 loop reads CASSPRGGDNEQFF. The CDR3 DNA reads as TGTGCCAGCAGTCCGCGGGGGGGAGACAATGAGCAGTTCTTC.

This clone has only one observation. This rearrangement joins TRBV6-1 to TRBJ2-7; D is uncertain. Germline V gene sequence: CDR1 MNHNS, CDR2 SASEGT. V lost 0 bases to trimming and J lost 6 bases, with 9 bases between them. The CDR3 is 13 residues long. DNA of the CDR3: TGTGCCAGCAGTGAAGCGGCCCCCCCCGAGCAGTACTTC. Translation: CASSEAAPPEQYF.

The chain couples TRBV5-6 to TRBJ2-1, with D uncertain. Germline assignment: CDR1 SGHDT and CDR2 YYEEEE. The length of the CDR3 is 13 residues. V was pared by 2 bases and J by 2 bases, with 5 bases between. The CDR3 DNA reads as TGTGCCAGCAGCTTCCGCCCCTACAATGAGCAGTTCTTC. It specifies CASSFRPYNEQFF.

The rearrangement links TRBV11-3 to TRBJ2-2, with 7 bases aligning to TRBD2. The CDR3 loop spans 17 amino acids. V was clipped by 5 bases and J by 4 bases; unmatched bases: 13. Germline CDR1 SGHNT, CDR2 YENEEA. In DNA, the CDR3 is TGTGCCAGCAGCCCACCGGTGAGCGGGGCTGGCACCGGGGAGCTGTTTTTT. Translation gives CASSPPVSGAGTGELFF.

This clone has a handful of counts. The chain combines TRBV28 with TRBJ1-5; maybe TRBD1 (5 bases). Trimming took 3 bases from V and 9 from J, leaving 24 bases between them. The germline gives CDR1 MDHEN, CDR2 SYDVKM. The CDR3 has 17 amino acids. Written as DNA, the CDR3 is TGTGCCAGCAGTTTTTCGACCCTCGGGAGGGGTGCAACGCCCCAGCATTTT. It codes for CASSFSTLGRGATPQHF.

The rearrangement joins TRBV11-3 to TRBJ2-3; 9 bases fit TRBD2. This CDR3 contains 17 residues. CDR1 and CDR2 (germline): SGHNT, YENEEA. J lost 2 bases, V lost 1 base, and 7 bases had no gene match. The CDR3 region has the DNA TGTGCCAGCAGCTTAGTAGGCGGGGGGGTCAACACAGATACGCAGTATTTT. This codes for CASSLVGGGVNTDTQYF.

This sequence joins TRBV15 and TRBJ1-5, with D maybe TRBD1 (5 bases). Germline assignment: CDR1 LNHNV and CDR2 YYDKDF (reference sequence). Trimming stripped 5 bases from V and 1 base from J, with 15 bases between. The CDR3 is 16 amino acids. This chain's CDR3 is CATSRGGAGSNQPQHF. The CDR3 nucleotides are TGTGCCACCAGCCGAGGAGGGGCGGGGAGCAATCAGCCCCAGCATTTT.

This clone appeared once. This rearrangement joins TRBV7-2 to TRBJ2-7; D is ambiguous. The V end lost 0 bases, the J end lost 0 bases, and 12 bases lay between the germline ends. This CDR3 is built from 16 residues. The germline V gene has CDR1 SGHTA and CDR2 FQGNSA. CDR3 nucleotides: TGTGCCAGCAGCTTAGCGGCAGACGGTAGCTCCTACGAGCAGTACTTC. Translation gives CASSLAADGSSYEQYF. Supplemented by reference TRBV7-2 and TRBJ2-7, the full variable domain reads GAGVSQSPSNKVTEKGKDVELRCDPISGHTALYWYRQSLGQGLEFLIYFQGNSAPDKSGLPSDRFSAERTGGSVSTLTIQRTQQEDSAVYLCASSLAADGSSYEQYFGPGTRLTVT.

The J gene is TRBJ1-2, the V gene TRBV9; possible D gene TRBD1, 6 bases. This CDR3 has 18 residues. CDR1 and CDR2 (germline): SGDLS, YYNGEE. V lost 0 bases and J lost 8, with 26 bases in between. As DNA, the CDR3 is TGTGCCAGCAGCGTAGGGTCAGGTTGGGGACAACTCAGTCAAGGCTACACCTTC. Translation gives CASSVGSGWGQLSQGYTF.

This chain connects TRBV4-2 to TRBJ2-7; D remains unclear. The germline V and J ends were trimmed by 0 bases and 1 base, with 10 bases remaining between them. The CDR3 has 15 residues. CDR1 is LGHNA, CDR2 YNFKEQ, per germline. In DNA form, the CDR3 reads TGTGCCAGCAGCCAAGAATTCGACCCTTCCTACGAGCAGTACTTC. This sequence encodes CASSQEFDPSYEQYF.

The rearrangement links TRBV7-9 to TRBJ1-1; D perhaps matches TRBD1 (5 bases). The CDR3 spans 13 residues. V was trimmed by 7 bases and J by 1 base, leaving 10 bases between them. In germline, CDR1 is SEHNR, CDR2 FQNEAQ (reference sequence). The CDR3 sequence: CASIRDWNTEAFF. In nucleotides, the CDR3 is TGTGCCAGCATCCGGGACTGGAACACTGAAGCTTTCTTT.

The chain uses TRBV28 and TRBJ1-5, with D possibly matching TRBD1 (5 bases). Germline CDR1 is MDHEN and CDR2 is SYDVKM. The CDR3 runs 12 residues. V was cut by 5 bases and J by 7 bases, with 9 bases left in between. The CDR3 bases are TGTGCCAGCAGTGGGGGGGAGCAGCCCCAGCATTTT. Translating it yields CASSGGEQPQHF.

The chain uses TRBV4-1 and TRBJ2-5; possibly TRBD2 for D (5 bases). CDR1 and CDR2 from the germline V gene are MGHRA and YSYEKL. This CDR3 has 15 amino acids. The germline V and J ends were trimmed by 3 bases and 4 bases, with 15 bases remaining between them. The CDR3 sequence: CASSQFGRGGETQYF. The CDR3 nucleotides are TGCGCCAGCAGCCAGTTCGGACGGGGTGGAGAGACCCAGTACTTC.

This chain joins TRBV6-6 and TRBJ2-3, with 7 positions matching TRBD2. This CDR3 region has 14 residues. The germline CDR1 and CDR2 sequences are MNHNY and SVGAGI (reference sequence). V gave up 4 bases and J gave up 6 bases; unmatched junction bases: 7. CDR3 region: CASSSTGGGDTQYF. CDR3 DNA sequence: TGTGCCAGCAGTTCGACGGGAGGAGGGGATACGCAGTATTTT.

The CDR3 reads CASSPGYEQYF. The CDR3 nucleotides read TGTGCCAGCAGCCCAGGGTACGAGCAGTACTTC. This chain joins TRBV28 and TRBJ2-7, with D perhaps TRBD1 (5 bases). CDR1 MDHEN and CDR2 SYDVKM come from the germline V gene. CDR3 length equals 11 residues. The V gene lost 6 bases and the J gene lost 4 bases, with 7 bases spanning the gap.

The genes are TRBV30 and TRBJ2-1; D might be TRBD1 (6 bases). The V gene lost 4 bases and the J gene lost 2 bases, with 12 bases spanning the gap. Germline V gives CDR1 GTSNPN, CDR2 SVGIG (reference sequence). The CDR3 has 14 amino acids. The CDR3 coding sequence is TGTGCCTGGACGTGGCAGGGGCCCTACAATGAGCAGTTCTTC. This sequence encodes CAWTWQGPYNEQFF.